This T cell receptor (beta chain) was profiled in a study of blood T cell repertoires in COVID-19. V gave up 4 bases and J gave up 6 bases; unmatched junction bases: 21. The germline V gene encodes CDR1 MGHRA and CDR2 YSYEKL. CDR3 length: 20 residues. Only in-frame clones appear in the TCRdb table, and some are missing; sequencing was by immunoSEQ multiplex PCR. The sample consists of just under 350,000 clones, approximately 89% of them appearing once. The TCR sequence derives from a woman aged 18-29 years who had recovered from COVID-19. The chain uses TRBV4-1 and TRBJ1-5; 10 bases line up with TRBD1. The source material was peripheral blood. This chain's CDR3 is CASSLLGPRQGARGGQPQHF. The CDR3 DNA reads as TGCGCCAGCAGCCTCCTGGGGCCCCGACAGGGGGCGCGGGGGGGTCAGCCCCAGCATTTT.